This is a list of T cell receptor beta chains from one sample in a study of cytomegalovirus exposure and HLA in healthy donors. TCRdb's copy holds only in-frame clones and misses some; the assay was immunoSEQ multiplex PCR. The repertoire holds 210,000 or so clones, with about 85% as singletons. Sequenced material: PBMCs. The origin of the receptors is a girl aged 2 to 10 in good health and CMV-seronegative. CDR3s include the opening cysteine and the closing phenylalanine or tryptophan. Fields, in order: clone size, V gene, CDR3 length, D gene, J gene, CDR3 DNA, CDR3 protein. The D gene is left open where the match is weak. The size of a clone is reported for some rows only, either as once, few or many, or as a class for expanded clones.

clone_size: NA
v_call: TRBV2
cdr3_length: 16
d_call: NA
j_call: TRBJ2-6
cdr3_nt: TGTGCCAGCAGTCTCAGGCGGGACTCTGGGGCCAACGTCCTGACTTTC
cdr3_aa: CASSLRRDSGANVLTF

clone_size: few
v_call: TRBV29-1
cdr3_length: 13
d_call: TRBD1
j_call: TRBJ1-2
cdr3_nt: TGCAGCGTTGTAGGGCAGGGGGCGGGAGGCTACACCTTC
cdr3_aa: CSVVGQGAGGYTF

clone_size: few
v_call: TRBV4-1
cdr3_length: 16
d_call: TRBD2
j_call: TRBJ2-1
cdr3_nt: TGCGCCAGCAGCCGACGGACTAGCGGGGCTCAAGGTGAGCAGTTCTTC
cdr3_aa: CASSRRTSGAQGEQFF

clone_size: NA
v_call: TRBV19
cdr3_length: 13
d_call: NA
j_call: TRBJ1-2
cdr3_nt: TGTGCCAGTAGTCTATCACAGGGCTATGGCTACACCTTC
cdr3_aa: CASSLSQGYGYTF

clone_size: NA
v_call: TRBV7-9
cdr3_length: 15
d_call: NA
j_call: TRBJ1-3
cdr3_nt: TGTGCCAGCAGCTTAGCAGGGGCGCGGGGAAACACCATATATTTT
cdr3_aa: CASSLAGARGNTIYF

clone_size: NA
v_call: TRBV5-1
cdr3_length: 16
d_call: NA
j_call: TRBJ1-1
cdr3_nt: TGCGCCAGCAGCCCCCGACCGGGTGAGGTGAACACTGAAGCTTTCTTT
cdr3_aa: CASSPRPGEVNTEAFF

clone_size: few
v_call: TRBV30
cdr3_length: 13
d_call: NA
j_call: TRBJ2-7
cdr3_nt: TGTGCCTGGAAAGCTAGCGTGTCCTACGAGCAGTACTTC
cdr3_aa: CAWKASVSYEQYF

clone_size: NA
v_call: TRBV9
cdr3_length: 13
d_call: NA
j_call: TRBJ2-3
cdr3_nt: TGTGCCAGCAGCGTGGGCAGCACAGATACGCAGTATTTT
cdr3_aa: CASSVGSTDTQYF

clone_size: NA
v_call: TRBV28
cdr3_length: 14
d_call: TRBD1
j_call: TRBJ1-1
cdr3_nt: TGTGCCAGCAGTTTATCAGGGGGCGGTAGGGAAGCTTTCTTT
cdr3_aa: CASSLSGGGREAFF

clone_size: NA
v_call: TRBV19
cdr3_length: 15
d_call: NA
j_call: TRBJ1-3
cdr3_nt: TGTGCCAGTAGTATTAAGCTGTTCTCTGGAAACACCATATATTTT
cdr3_aa: CASSIKLFSGNTIYF

clone_size: NA
v_call: TRBV7-8
cdr3_length: 15
d_call: TRBD2
j_call: TRBJ2-3
cdr3_nt: TGTGCCAGCAGCTTACTAGCGGGGGGTAGGGATACGCAGTATTTT
cdr3_aa: CASSLLAGGRDTQYF

clone_size: NA
v_call: TRBV7-2
cdr3_length: 16
d_call: TRBD2
j_call: TRBJ2-1
cdr3_nt: TGTGCCAGCAGCTCAGCTCTAGCGGGAGTCAGAAATGAGCAGTTCTTC
cdr3_aa: CASSSALAGVRNEQFF

clone_size: NA
v_call: TRBV11-3
cdr3_length: 15
d_call: TRBD1
j_call: TRBJ2-2
cdr3_nt: TGTGCCAGCAGCATTACAGGGGTCAAGACCGGGGAGCTGTTTTTT
cdr3_aa: CASSITGVKTGELFF

clone_size: few
v_call: TRBV5-1
cdr3_length: 14
d_call: NA
j_call: TRBJ1-2
cdr3_nt: TGCGCCAGCAGCTTGGACAGGGCTAACTATGGCTACACCTTC
cdr3_aa: CASSLDRANYGYTF

clone_size: NA
v_call: TRBV27
cdr3_length: 17
d_call: TRBD1
j_call: TRBJ1-4
cdr3_nt: TGTGCCAGCAGCCGAACAAAAGGTGGACAGGGGAATGAAAAACTGTTTTTT
cdr3_aa: CASSRTKGGQGNEKLFF

clone_size: NA
v_call: TRBV6-6
cdr3_length: 13
d_call: NA
j_call: TRBJ2-3
cdr3_nt: TGTGCCAGCCAATTCACAGTCGAAGATACGCAGTATTTT
cdr3_aa: CASQFTVEDTQYF

clone_size: few
v_call: TRBV9
cdr3_length: 16
d_call: NA
j_call: TRBJ2-3
cdr3_nt: TGTGCCAGCAGCGTACGGGGGGACAGGATCACAGATACGCAGTATTTT
cdr3_aa: CASSVRGDRITDTQYF

clone_size: NA
v_call: TRBV7-7
cdr3_length: 17
d_call: TRBD1
j_call: TRBJ1-5
cdr3_nt: TGTGCCAGCAGCCCCGAACTGGACAGGGGTGGGAATCAGCCCCAGCATTTT
cdr3_aa: CASSPELDRGGNQPQHF

clone_size: NA
v_call: TRBV2
cdr3_length: 15
d_call: NA
j_call: TRBJ1-5
cdr3_nt: TGTGCCAGCAAGGAGGGGACTTATAGCAATCAGCCCCAGCATTTT
cdr3_aa: CASKEGTYSNQPQHF

clone_size: NA
v_call: TRBV30
cdr3_length: 18
d_call: TRBD1
j_call: TRBJ2-2
cdr3_nt: TGTGCCTGGGGAGGCGGGACAGGGCTTGGGACGGGGACCGGGGAGCTGTTTTTT
cdr3_aa: CAWGGGTGLGTGTGELFF

clone_size: NA
v_call: TRBV2
cdr3_length: 15
d_call: NA
j_call: TRBJ1-2
cdr3_nt: TGTGCCAGCAGTGACCTTTGGGGGGGTAACTATGGCTACACCTTC
cdr3_aa: CASSDLWGGNYGYTF

clone_size: NA
v_call: TRBV30
cdr3_length: 13
d_call: NA
j_call: TRBJ1-5
cdr3_nt: TGTGCCTGGAGTAGGGGGAGCGCTCAGCCCCAGCATTTT
cdr3_aa: CAWSRGSAQPQHF

clone_size: NA
v_call: TRBV6-5
cdr3_length: 14
d_call: TRBD2
j_call: TRBJ2-5
cdr3_nt: TGTGCCAGCCAACCCCTAGCGGGGGCAGAGACCCAGTACTTC
cdr3_aa: CASQPLAGAETQYF

clone_size: NA
v_call: TRBV19
cdr3_length: 16
d_call: NA
j_call: TRBJ1-4
cdr3_nt: TGTGCCAGTGGGGGGACGGCAGGAACGGTGTTAGAAAAACTGTTTTTT
cdr3_aa: CASGGTAGTVLEKLFF

clone_size: NA
v_call: TRBV10-3
cdr3_length: 11
d_call: NA
j_call: TRBJ2-7
cdr3_nt: TGTGCCATCAGCAGCTCCTACGAGCAGTACTTC
cdr3_aa: CAISSSYEQYF

clone_size: NA
v_call: TRBV18
cdr3_length: 16
d_call: TRBD1
j_call: TRBJ1-1
cdr3_nt: TGTGCCAGCTCACCAAGGGACAGGGGGCGGAACACTGAAGCTTTCTTT
cdr3_aa: CASSPRDRGRNTEAFF

clone_size: NA
v_call: TRBV15
cdr3_length: 17
d_call: TRBD1
j_call: TRBJ1-5
cdr3_nt: TGTGCCACCAGCACTTCCTCCCACGGGACAGGCCTGGACCCCCAGCATTTT
cdr3_aa: CATSTSSHGTGLDPQHF

clone_size: NA
v_call: TRBV18
cdr3_length: 16
d_call: NA
j_call: TRBJ2-2
cdr3_nt: TGTGCCAGCTCACCGACCGGGACTTTAAACACCGGGGAGCTGTTTTTT
cdr3_aa: CASSPTGTLNTGELFF

clone_size: NA
v_call: TRBV15
cdr3_length: 16
d_call: NA
j_call: TRBJ1-5
cdr3_nt: TGTGCCACCAGCGAAAGTCAGGGGTCGGTTGGTCAGCCCCAGCATTTT
cdr3_aa: CATSESQGSVGQPQHF

clone_size: NA
v_call: TRBV7-9
cdr3_length: 14
d_call: NA
j_call: TRBJ2-7
cdr3_nt: TGTGCCAGCAGCTTCGGAGGGCGGACCTACGAGCAGTACTTC
cdr3_aa: CASSFGGRTYEQYF

clone_size: NA
v_call: TRBV5-1
cdr3_length: 15
d_call: TRBD1
j_call: TRBJ2-7
cdr3_nt: TGCGCCAGCAGCTATGGGGGGACAGGGACCTACGAGCAGTACTTC
cdr3_aa: CASSYGGTGTYEQYF

clone_size: NA
v_call: TRBV7-9
cdr3_length: 16
d_call: TRBD2
j_call: TRBJ2-2
cdr3_nt: TGTGCCAGCAGCCGGCGACTAGCGGGACACACCGGGGAGCTGTTTTTT
cdr3_aa: CASSRRLAGHTGELFF

clone_size: once
v_call: TRBV4-2
cdr3_length: 17
d_call: TRBD2
j_call: TRBJ2-3
cdr3_nt: TGTGCCAGCAGCCAAGAAGAGCGGGGGGGCCCCCCGTATACGCAGTATTTT
cdr3_aa: CASSQEERGGPPYTQYF

clone_size: once
v_call: TRBV21-1
cdr3_length: 13
d_call: NA
j_call: TRBJ2-7
cdr3_nt: TGTGCCAGCAGCAGCCCGAGGTCCTACGAGCAGTACTTC
cdr3_aa: CASSSPRSYEQYF

clone_size: NA
v_call: TRBV14
cdr3_length: 14
d_call: NA
j_call: TRBJ2-2
cdr3_nt: TGTGCCAGCCGCAAGGACTGGATCACCGGGGAGCTGTTTTTT
cdr3_aa: CASRKDWITGELFF

clone_size: NA
v_call: TRBV5-6
cdr3_length: 14
d_call: NA
j_call: TRBJ2-7
cdr3_nt: TGTGCCAGCAGGATGCGAGGGATGGCCTACGAGCAGTACTTC
cdr3_aa: CASRMRGMAYEQYF

clone_size: NA
v_call: TRBV5-4
cdr3_length: 16
d_call: NA
j_call: TRBJ2-7
cdr3_nt: TGTGCCAGCAGCTTGGCCGGAGGAATTCCTATCTACGAGCAGTACTTC
cdr3_aa: CASSLAGGIPIYEQYF

clone_size: NA
v_call: TRBV6-5
cdr3_length: 15
d_call: TRBD2
j_call: TRBJ2-1
cdr3_nt: TGTGCCAGCAGTTACGGCGGGGGAATGGGCAATGAGCAGTTCTTC
cdr3_aa: CASSYGGGMGNEQFF

clone_size: NA
v_call: TRBV19
cdr3_length: 13
d_call: NA
j_call: TRBJ2-5
cdr3_nt: TGTGCCAGTCGCCCCCTAGACCAAGAGACCCAGTACTTC
cdr3_aa: CASRPLDQETQYF

clone_size: NA
v_call: TRBV5-1
cdr3_length: 15
d_call: TRBD2
j_call: TRBJ2-7
cdr3_nt: TGCGCCAGCAGCAACGATATAGCGGGAGGCTACGAGCAGTACTTC
cdr3_aa: CASSNDIAGGYEQYF

clone_size: NA
v_call: TRBV5-1
cdr3_length: 18
d_call: TRBD1
j_call: TRBJ1-2
cdr3_nt: TGCGCCAGCACCTGGGGATGGAACAGGGGCCTTCCTAACTATGGCTACACCTTC
cdr3_aa: CASTWGWNRGLPNYGYTF

clone_size: NA
v_call: TRBV5-1
cdr3_length: 16
d_call: TRBD1
j_call: TRBJ1-6
cdr3_nt: TGCGCCAGCAGCCAATCGGACAGGCCCTATAATTCACCCCTCCACTTT
cdr3_aa: CASSQSDRPYNSPLHF

clone_size: NA
v_call: TRBV5-1
cdr3_length: 14
d_call: NA
j_call: TRBJ2-7
cdr3_nt: TGCGCCAGCAGCTTGTTTGACTCTGAGTACGAGCAGTACTTC
cdr3_aa: CASSLFDSEYEQYF

clone_size: NA
v_call: TRBV25-1
cdr3_length: 13
d_call: NA
j_call: TRBJ2-2
cdr3_nt: TGTGCCAGCAGTGAGGCCGGGGCCGGGGAGCTGTTTTTT
cdr3_aa: CASSEAGAGELFF

clone_size: NA
v_call: TRBV29-1
cdr3_length: 15
d_call: TRBD2
j_call: TRBJ2-1
cdr3_nt: TGCAGCGTTGGGGGACTAGCGGGATACTACAATGAGCAGTTCTTC
cdr3_aa: CSVGGLAGYYNEQFF

clone_size: NA
v_call: TRBV28
cdr3_length: 14
d_call: TRBD1
j_call: TRBJ1-4
cdr3_nt: TGTGCCAGCAGTGTCCACAGGGGCGCGCAAAAACTGTTTTTT
cdr3_aa: CASSVHRGAQKLFF

clone_size: NA
v_call: TRBV1
cdr3_length: 16
d_call: NA
j_call: TRBJ2-7
cdr3_nt: TGCACCAGCAGCCAAGGGGGACAGGGGGCTTGCTACGAGCAGTACTTC
cdr3_aa: CTSSQGGQGACYEQYF

clone_size: NA
v_call: TRBV30
cdr3_length: 13
d_call: TRBD1
j_call: TRBJ1-1
cdr3_nt: TGTGCCTGGAGCAGGGGGCCAGGCACTGAAGCTTTCTTT
cdr3_aa: CAWSRGPGTEAFF

clone_size: NA
v_call: TRBV5-1
cdr3_length: 13
d_call: NA
j_call: TRBJ2-7
cdr3_nt: TGCGCCAGCGGGCGGGGGCCCAACTACGAGCAGTACTTC
cdr3_aa: CASGRGPNYEQYF

clone_size: NA
v_call: TRBV19
cdr3_length: 16
d_call: TRBD1
j_call: TRBJ1-3
cdr3_nt: TGTGCCAGTAGTGTCGACAGGGCTCACTCTGGAAACACCATATATTTT
cdr3_aa: CASSVDRAHSGNTIYF

clone_size: NA
v_call: TRBV18
cdr3_length: 16
d_call: TRBD1
j_call: TRBJ1-6
cdr3_nt: TGTGCCAGCTCACCTGGACAGGGCTTCTATAATTCACCCCTCCACTTT
cdr3_aa: CASSPGQGFYNSPLHF

clone_size: NA
v_call: TRBV4-1
cdr3_length: 16
d_call: NA
j_call: TRBJ1-1
cdr3_nt: TGCGCCAGCAGCCAAGGCGGCAGCGACAGTGCGACTGAAGCTTTCTTT
cdr3_aa: CASSQGGSDSATEAFF

clone_size: NA
v_call: TRBV9
cdr3_length: 16
d_call: NA
j_call: TRBJ2-3
cdr3_nt: TGTGCCAGCAGCGTAGAAGGTAGCGGATTCACAGATACGCAGTATTTT
cdr3_aa: CASSVEGSGFTDTQYF

clone_size: NA
v_call: TRBV14
cdr3_length: 18
d_call: TRBD2
j_call: TRBJ2-1
cdr3_nt: TGTGCCAGCAGCCAACGAAAGACTAGCGGGAGGGGGGGCAATGAGCAGTTCTTC
cdr3_aa: CASSQRKTSGRGGNEQFF

clone_size: NA
v_call: TRBV2
cdr3_length: 15
d_call: NA
j_call: TRBJ1-5
cdr3_nt: TGTGCCAGCAGTTGGAGGGGTTTGGGCAATCAGCCCCAGCATTTT
cdr3_aa: CASSWRGLGNQPQHF

clone_size: NA
v_call: TRBV28
cdr3_length: 14
d_call: TRBD1
j_call: TRBJ1-1
cdr3_nt: TGTGCCACCACAGGGGGCAAATGGGGCACTGAAGCTTTCTTT
cdr3_aa: CATTGGKWGTEAFF

clone_size: NA
v_call: TRBV9
cdr3_length: 13
d_call: NA
j_call: TRBJ1-2
cdr3_nt: TGTGCCAGCAGCGTAGAAGCCAACTATGGCTACACCTTC
cdr3_aa: CASSVEANYGYTF